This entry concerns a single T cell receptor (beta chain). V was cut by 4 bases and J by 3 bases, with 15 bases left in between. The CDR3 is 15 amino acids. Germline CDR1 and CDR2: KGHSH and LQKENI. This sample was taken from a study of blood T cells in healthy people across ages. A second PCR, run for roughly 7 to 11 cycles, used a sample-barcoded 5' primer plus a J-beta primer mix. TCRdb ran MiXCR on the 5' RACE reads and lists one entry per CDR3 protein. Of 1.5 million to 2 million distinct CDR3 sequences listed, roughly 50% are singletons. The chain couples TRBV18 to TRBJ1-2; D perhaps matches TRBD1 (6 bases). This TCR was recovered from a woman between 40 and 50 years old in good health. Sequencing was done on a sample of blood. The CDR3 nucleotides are TGTGCCAGCTCACGGACGGGAGAGGGGGACTATGGCTACACCTTC. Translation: CASSRTGEGDYGYTF.